These T cell receptor beta chains were read from a single sample in a study of T cell changes during pregnancy in multiple sclerosis. Sequencing used immunoSEQ multiplex PCR; TCRdb keeps in-frame clones, though not all of them. The repertoire holds some 42,000 clones, with about 92% as singletons. The material sequenced was CD4+ T cells from peripheral blood mononuclear cells, taken in the third trimester of pregnancy. These TCRs come from a female donor with multiple sclerosis, enrolled in a pregnancy study. CDR3s include the opening cysteine and the closing phenylalanine or tryptophan. A D gene is named only where the DNA matches it firmly. Only some rows state a clone size, as once, few, many or a class for expanded clones.

D	V	J	size	CDR3	DNA
TRBD1	TRBV30	TRBJ1-3	.	CAWTSPGGSGNTIYF	TGTGCCTGGACCAGTCCAGGGGGCTCTGGAAACACCATATATTTT
.	TRBV12-5	TRBJ1-1	few	CASGSPVAFF	TGTGCTAGTGGCTCCCCCGTAGCTTTCTTT
.	TRBV15	TRBJ1-5	.	CATSRDPRGTQPQHF	TGTGCCACCAGCAGAGATCCCAGGGGTACTCAGCCCCAGCATTTT
.	TRBV2	TRBJ2-1	.	CASVRQVNEQFF	TGTGCCAGCGTACGACAGGTCAATGAGCAGTTCTTC
TRBD2	TRBV12-5	TRBJ2-1	.	CASGPGTSPHNEQFF	TGTGCTAGTGGTCCCGGGACTAGCCCGCACAATGAGCAGTTCTTC
TRBD2	TRBV6-5	TRBJ2-1	.	CASSSLPGGAGNEQFF	TGTGCCAGCAGTTCCCTGCCGGGGGGGGCAGGGAATGAGCAGTTCTTC
.	TRBV7-3	TRBJ2-2	.	CASSLNGGPGELFF	TGTGCCAGCAGCTTAAACGGGGGGCCCGGGGAGCTGTTTTTT
TRBD1	TRBV19	TRBJ1-5	few	CASRRTGIQPQHF	TGTGCCAGTAGGCGGACAGGCATCCAGCCCCAGCATTTT
.	TRBV6-5	TRBJ2-5	once	CASSSGETQYF	TGTGCCAGCAGTTCCGGGGAGACCCAGTACTTC
.	TRBV11-2	TRBJ2-4	.	CASSPTVFGKNIQYF	TGTGCCAGCAGCCCGACAGTTTTCGGCAAAAACATTCAGTACTTC
.	TRBV7-9	TRBJ1-5	.	CASSLGGYSNQPQHF	TGTGCCAGCAGCTTAGGAGGTTATAGCAATCAGCCCCAGCATTTT
TRBD2	TRBV18	TRBJ2-7	.	CASSPTGGSSYEQYF	TGTGCCAGCTCACCAACGGGCGGGAGCTCCTACGAGCAGTACTTC
TRBD1	TRBV28	TRBJ2-2	.	CASSSPGQGAAGELFF	TGTGCCAGCAGTTCCCCGGGACAGGGGGCCGCCGGGGAGCTGTTTTTT
.	TRBV28	TRBJ1-2	.	CASGEGYGYTF	TGTGCCAGCGGCGAGGGCTATGGCTACACCTTC
TRBD1	TRBV6-5	TRBJ1-5	.	CASSYSAGGGNQPQHF	TGTGCCAGCAGTTACTCGGCAGGGGGTGGCAATCAGCCCCAGCATTTT
.	TRBV12-1	TRBJ2-1	.	CASSFGQTHNEQFF	TGTGCCAGCAGCTTCGGACAGACCCACAATGAGCAGTTCTTC
.	TRBV27	TRBJ2-7	.	CASRYDWSSYEQYF	TGTGCCAGCAGGTACGACTGGAGCTCCTACGAGCAGTACTTC
TRBD1	TRBV10-3	TRBJ2-1	.	CAISGQGARNEQFF	TGTGCCATCAGTGGACAGGGGGCGCGCAATGAGCAGTTCTTC
TRBD2	TRBV15	TRBJ2-3	.	CATSRDGVTSGRFTDTQYF	TGTGCCACCAGCAGAGATGGGGTCACTAGCGGGAGGTTCACAGATACGCAGTATTTT
TRBD1	TRBV7-2	TRBJ1-2	.	CASSPFPDRGWYGYTF	TGTGCCAGCAGCCCGTTTCCCGACAGGGGTTGGTATGGCTACACCTTC
.	TRBV7-7	TRBJ2-5	.	CASSRGETQYF	TGTGCCAGCAGTAGGGGAGAGACCCAGTACTTC
.	TRBV27	TRBJ2-2	.	CASSLVGANTGELFF	TGTGCCAGCAGTTTAGTGGGCGCGAACACCGGGGAGCTGTTTTTT
.	TRBV7-3	TRBJ2-1	once	CASSSNSNEQFF	TGTGCCAGCAGCTCTAACTCCAATGAGCAGTTCTTC
.	TRBV6-6	TRBJ1-5	.	CASSQFRGEGNQPQHF	TGTGCCAGCAGTCAGTTCAGGGGAGAAGGCAATCAGCCCCAGCATTTT
TRBD1	TRBV2	TRBJ2-2	.	CASRGRPGQGTGELFF	TGTGCCAGCAGAGGCAGGCCGGGACAGGGAACCGGGGAGCTGTTTTTT
.	TRBV5-1	TRBJ2-7	.	CASTLNTASYEQYF	TGCGCCAGCACCCTTAACACCGCATCCTACGAGCAGTACTTC
.	TRBV6-4	TRBJ2-1	.	CASSGRGGAGYNEQFF	TGTGCCAGCAGTGGACGGGGCGGGGCAGGCTACAATGAGCAGTTCTTC
.	TRBV18	TRBJ2-3	.	CASSVRGLSPSDTQYF	TGTGCCAGCTCAGTGCGAGGCCTCAGCCCCTCAGATACGCAGTATTTT
.	TRBV19	TRBJ1-1	.	CAPPSQGRDTEAFF	TGTGCCCCACCGTCCCAGGGGAGAGACACTGAAGCTTTCTTT
TRBD2	TRBV6-5	TRBJ2-3	.	CASRAGETLRTQYF	TGTGCCAGCAGAGCGGGGGAGACGTTAAGGACGCAGTATTTT
TRBD1	TRBV5-1	TRBJ1-1	.	CASSNGQGAREAFF	TGCGCCAGCAGCAACGGACAGGGGGCTCGGGAAGCTTTCTTT
.	TRBV28	TRBJ2-1	.	CASSLGAARPDNEQFF	TGTGCCAGCAGTTTGGGAGCCGCCAGGCCGGACAATGAGCAGTTCTTC
TRBD1	TRBV27	TRBJ2-7	.	CASSSTGVYEQYF	TGTGCCAGCAGTAGTACAGGGGTCTACGAGCAGTACTTC
TRBD1	TRBV7-6	TRBJ2-5	once	CASSLIGTGGPGAQYF	TGTGCCAGCAGCCTGATCGGGACAGGCGGACCGGGGGCCCAGTACTTC
TRBD1	TRBV7-2	TRBJ1-2	.	CASSLGRRGFGYTF	TGTGCCAGCAGCTTAGGTCGCAGGGGGTTTGGCTACACCTTC
TRBD2	TRBV4-2	TRBJ2-7	.	CASSQEGLGGNLYEQYF	TGTGCCAGCAGCCAAGAAGGCCTCGGGGGGAATCTTTACGAGCAGTACTTC
.	TRBV7-3	TRBJ1-3	few	CASSLTRGTGNTIYF	TGTGCCAGCAGCTTAACGAGAGGAACTGGAAACACCATATATTTT
.	TRBV30	TRBJ1-3	once	CAWMSGDVRSGNTIYF	TGTGCCTGGATGTCGGGGGATGTACGCTCTGGAAACACCATATATTTT
TRBD1	TRBV28	TRBJ2-7	.	CASSRQGRTYEQYF	TGTGCCAGCAGTAGACAGGGAAGGACCTACGAGCAGTACTTC
TRBD1	TRBV6-5	TRBJ2-2	.	CASSRDRLSGELFF	TGTGCCAGCAGTCGGGACAGGTTGTCCGGGGAGCTGTTTTTT
.	TRBV7-9	TRBJ2-1	.	CASGLDAREQFF	TGTGCCAGCGGCCTCGACGCGAGGGAGCAGTTCTTC
.	TRBV11-2	TRBJ1-2	.	CASSLSGGVYGYTF	TGTGCCAGCAGCTTAAGTGGGGGGGTCTATGGCTACACCTTC
.	TRBV28	TRBJ1-1	.	CASSLGGVTEAFF	TGTGCCAGCAGTTTGGGGGGGGTAACTGAAGCTTTCTTT
.	TRBV28	TRBJ2-6	.	CATIEPQGHSGANVLTF	TGTGCCACCATAGAACCGCAGGGGCACTCTGGGGCCAACGTCCTGACTTTC
.	TRBV2	TRBJ1-2	.	CASSEFGLLGGYTF	TGTGCCAGCAGTGAATTTGGACTCCTGGGTGGCTACACCTTC
.	TRBV6-1	TRBJ1-2	.	CASSEESGRLYGYTF	TGTGCCAGCAGTGAAGAAAGCGGCAGGCTCTATGGCTACACCTTC
.	TRBV19	TRBJ2-6	.	CASSSRQGANVLTF	TGTGCCAGTAGTTCCAGGCAAGGGGCCAACGTCCTGACTTTC
.	TRBV6-1	TRBJ2-3	.	CASRRQLIPTDTQYF	TGTGCCAGCAGGCGACAGCTTATCCCCACAGATACGCAGTATTTT
.	TRBV15	TRBJ1-5	.	CATSRVLAMRIGNQPQHF	TGTGCCACCAGCAGAGTCCTAGCAATGAGAATTGGCAATCAGCCCCAGCATTTT
.	TRBV9	TRBJ1-1	.	CASSEGGARGNTEAFF	TGTGCCAGCAGCGAGGGAGGGGCTCGGGGGAACACTGAAGCTTTCTTT
.	TRBV28	TRBJ1-5	.	CASSLSGQPQHF	TGTGCCAGCAGCCTTTCGGGACAGCCCCAGCATTTT
TRBD1	TRBV5-4	TRBJ2-5	.	CASSPGTAQETQYF	TGTGCCAGCAGCCCGGGGACAGCCCAAGAGACCCAGTACTTC
TRBD1	TRBV5-4	TRBJ1-1	.	CASSEDRGILNTEAFF	TGTGCCAGCAGCGAGGACAGGGGAATTTTGAACACTGAAGCTTTCTTT
.	TRBV27	TRBJ1-3	.	CASSFVPLLPGNTIYF	TGTGCCAGCAGTTTCGTGCCCTTACTTCCCGGAAACACCATATATTTT
TRBD2	TRBV5-1	TRBJ2-1	.	CASSLSGGRDYYNEQFF	TGCGCCAGCAGCCTCTCGGGTGGGAGGGACTACTACAATGAGCAGTTCTTC
.	TRBV29-1	TRBJ2-7	.	CSVEVLTGYEQYF	TGCAGCGTTGAAGTCCTGACTGGATACGAGCAGTACTTC
TRBD1	TRBV15	TRBJ2-2	.	CATRIGTANTGELFF	TGTGCCACCAGAATTGGGACAGCTAACACCGGGGAGCTGTTTTTT